This TCR beta chain was identified during a study of blood T cell repertoires in COVID-19. The germline gives CDR1 DFQATT, CDR2 SNEGSKA (reference sequence). This CDR3 is 11 amino acids long. V was shortened by 3 bases and J by 5 bases, with 8 bases between the two germline ends. Assay used: immunoSEQ multiplex PCR; TCRdb lists only in-frame clones, some missing. The sample holds around 30,000 clones, roughly 84% seen once. Source material: peripheral blood. The source is a human donor in a cohort sampled during active COVID-19. The chain couples TRBV20-1 to TRBJ2-7; D not resolved. CDR3 DNA sequence: TGCAGTGCTAGCATACGGGACGAGCAGTACTTC. Protein: CSASIRDEQYF.